The clone carrying this T cell receptor (beta chain) was seen a single time. As yet, its antigen is unknown. The record originates from a study of cytomegalovirus exposure and HLA in healthy donors. Study-level information: HLA-typed donors contributed about 85 million unique TCRs, which were held in an early data release.

PCR primers comprised 60 Vbeta and 13 Jbeta primers. Using immunoSEQ multiplex PCR, the repertoire was profiled, and TCRdb retains in-frame clones only, with some absent. The sample has approximately 160,000 clones, around 86% seen once. Findings of the study overall: In an earlier analysis, most TCR beta V segments were productive about 90% or about 30% of the time. CMV serostatus was the sole immune exposure information available.

This sequence was found in a man between 45 and 60 years old in good health and CMV-seropositive. Sequencing was done on a sample of PBMCs.

DNA for the CDR3: TGTGCCAGCAGCTTAACGACTAGCGGGCGTGGACAAGAGACCCAGTACTTC. Encoded protein: CASSLTTSGRGQETQYF. V and J are TRBV7-6 and TRBJ2-5, with 10 bases that match TRBD2. The V and J ends lost 2 bases and 2 bases, in that order; junction bases with no gene match: 8. Germline V gives CDR1 SGHVS, CDR2 FNYEAQ. The CDR3 runs to 17 residues.